This record covers a single T cell receptor (beta chain). The study drew participants aged about 18 to 95 years from about two dozen US areas. The protocol was immunoSEQ multiplex PCR, while the TCRdb copy is restricted to in-frame clones and leaves out a portion. The sample lists 200,000 to 250,000 clones; 88% were seen once. The CDR3 covers 15 residues. Trimming pared 1 base from V and 1 base from J, leaving 9 bases between. From germline, CDR1 is SEHNR and CDR2 FQNEAQ (reference sequence). These data are taken from a study of blood T cell repertoires in COVID-19. This TCR was recovered from a woman aged 50 to 60 with acute COVID-19. This sequence joins TRBV7-9 and TRBJ2-3; possible D gene TRBD2, 5 bases. The source material was PBMCs or T cells enriched from blood (not recorded which). CDR3 sequence: CASSLGSAGTDTQYF. The CDR3 bases are TGTGCCAGCAGCTTAGGGTCAGCGGGCACAGATACGCAGTATTTT.